Shown below are 10 T cell receptor beta chains from a single sample sequenced in a study of OX40 agonist ivuxolimab in advanced cancers. Profiling relied on immunoSEQ multiplex PCR, and the TCRdb table lists in-frame clones only, not all of them. This sample has roughly 56,000 clones, with around four fifths found just once. The sequencing used CD4+ or CD8+ T cells sorted from blood, collected in a trial of the OX40 agonist ivuxolimab. Receptors originate from an adult with an advanced solid tumor such as melanoma, head and neck, liver or kidney cancer.

The chain carries TRBV5-4 and TRBJ2-3; TRBD1 matches 8 bases. The CDR3 consists of 15 residues. The V and J ends lost 3 bases and 8 bases, in that order; junction bases with no gene match: 11. Germline V gives CDR1 SGHNT, CDR2 YYREEE (reference sequence). This CDR3 is CASSSPQGARGTQYF. The CDR3 region has the DNA TGTGCCAGCAGCTCACCTCAGGGGGCGAGGGGTACGCAGTATTTT. Full variable domain (rest looked up from reference TRBV5-4 and TRBJ2-3): ETGVTQSPTHLIKTRGQQVTLRCSSQSGHNTVSWYQQALGQGPQFIFQYYREEENGRGNFPPRFSGLQFPNYSSELNVNALELDDSALYLCASSSPQGARGTQYFGPGTRLTVL.

The chain couples TRBV7-2 to TRBJ2-3, with D possibly TRBD1 on 5 matching bases. Germline V gives CDR1 SGHTA, CDR2 FQGNSA. V was shortened by 5 bases and J by 1 base, with 13 bases between the two germline ends. This CDR3 has 15 amino acids. The CDR3 DNA reads as TGTGCCAGCAGCACGAGGACATTCGGCACAGATACGCAGTATTTT. It yields the protein CASSTRTFGTDTQYF.

The chain combines TRBV18 with TRBJ2-5; unclear D gene. There are 16 residues in the CDR3. Germline assignment: CDR1 KGHSH and CDR2 LQKENI. The V end was cut by 3 bases, the J end by 6 bases, with 20 bases between. CDR3 loop: CASSPGFSGGEKTQYF. In DNA form, the CDR3 reads TGTGCCAGCTCACCTGGTTTCTCTGGCGGCGAAAAGACCCAGTACTTC. The variable domain in full, completed from reference TRBV18 and TRBJ2-5, reads NAGVMQNPRHLVRRRGQEARLRCSPMKGHSHVYWYRQLPEEGLKFMVYLQKENIIDESGMPKERFSAEFPKEGPSILRIQQVVRGDSAAYFCASSPGFSGGEKTQYFGPGTRLLVL.

Only a few counts were recorded for this clone. The rearrangement joins TRBV27 to TRBJ1-2, with 7 bases lining up with TRBD1. V was pared by 5 bases and J by 4 bases, with 4 bases of the junction left unmatched. The germline V gene has CDR1 MNHEY and CDR2 SMNVEV (reference sequence). This CDR3 spans 13 amino acids. CDR3 bases: TGTGCCAGCAGTCTGACAGGGAGCTATGGCTACACCTTC. Translating it yields CASSLTGSYGYTF.

The chain links TRBV7-8 to TRBJ2-5; 8 bases are a match to TRBD1. V gave up 1 base and J gave up 5 bases; unmatched junction bases: 3. The length of the CDR3 is 14 residues. Germline V gives CDR1 SGHVS, CDR2 FQNEAQ. CDR3: CASSLGTGRETQYF. The CDR3 DNA is TGTGCCAGCAGCTTAGGGACAGGGCGGGAGACCCAGTACTTC.

The chain joins TRBV12-5 to TRBJ1-5; the D is unclear. Germline loops: CDR1 LGHNT, CDR2 FRNRAP. The CDR3 is 12 amino acids. Trimming took off 7 bases at V and 5 bases at J, with 9 bases between the two ends. The CDR3 here is CASALADQPQHF. The CDR3 nucleotides are TGTGCTAGTGCCCTGGCTGATCAGCCCCAGCATTTT. The entire variable domain, with the rest obtained from reference TRBV12-5 and TRBJ1-5, is as follows: DARVTQTPRHKVTEMGQEVTMRCQPILGHNTVFWYRQTMMQGLELLAYFRNRAPLDDSGMPKDRFSAEMPDATLATLKIQPSEPRDSAVYFCASALADQPQHFGDGTRLSIL.

The chain uses TRBV5-1 and TRBJ2-7; TRBD1 might be the D (6 bases). Looked up from germline, CDR1 is SGHRS and CDR2 is YFSETQ. This CDR3 contains 14 residues. The V and J ends lost 0 bases and 2 bases respectively, with 9 bases between them. CDR3 DNA sequence: TGCGCCAGCAGCTTGGGTGCAGGGGCCTACGAGCAGTACTTC. It translates to CASSLGAGAYEQYF.

The CDR3 sequence: CASSLRTLGAHEQFF. In DNA form, the CDR3 reads TGTGCCAGCAGCTTACGGACTTTGGGAGCCCATGAGCAGTTCTTC. The chain employs TRBV5-8 and TRBJ2-1, with D tentatively TRBD2 (5 bases). The germline CDR1 and CDR2 sequences are SGHTS and YDEGEE. Trimming removed 2 bases at V and 8 bases at J, with 17 bases between. The CDR3 loop spans 15 amino acids. Full variable domain (remainder filled in from reference TRBV5-8 and TRBJ2-1): EAGVTQSPTHLIKTRGQQATLRCSPISGHTSVYWYQQALGLGLQFLLWYDEGEERNRGNFPPRFSGRQFPNYSSELNVNALELEDSALYLCASSLRTLGAHEQFFGPGTRLTVL.

This sequence joins TRBV4-2 and TRBJ1-6, with D maybe TRBD1 (6 bases). Germline CDR1 and CDR2: LGHNA and YNFKEQ. CDR3 length: 14 residues. V shed 5 bases and J shed 7 bases, with 12 bases lying between them. The CDR3 loop is CASSTDRGNSPLHF. DNA for the CDR3: TGTGCCAGCAGCACGGACAGAGGGAATTCACCCCTCCACTTT.

CDR3: CASSVYPGTGVAKLFF. CDR3 coding DNA: TGTGCCAGCAGCGTGTACCCCGGGACAGGGGTGGCAAAACTGTTTTTT. The chain joins TRBV9 to TRBJ1-4; TRBD1 matches 10 bases. Germline CDR1 is SGDLS and CDR2 is YYNGEE. This CDR3 region has 16 residues. V gave up 2 bases and J gave up 10 bases; unmatched junction bases: 11.